One and the same sample provided the 25 T cell receptor beta chains below, sequenced in a study of human versus mouse CDR3 diversity and MHC coevolution. The assay was immunoSEQ multiplex PCR, and TCRdb's table has in-frame clones only and misses some. The data hold 75,000 to 90,000 clones, with 80% to 95% observed a single time. Sequenced sample: naive CD4+ T cells from blood. Specified subset: CD45RO-negative CD62L-positive naive CD4 T cells. These receptors all stem from a person between 25 and 75 years old in good health.

J is TRBJ2-7 and V is TRBV9, with 8 positions matching TRBD2. The germline V gene encodes CDR1 SGDLS and CDR2 YYNGEE. J gave up 9 bases and V 2 bases, and 10 bases lay outside the gene matches. The CDR3 runs to 14 residues. The CDR3 is CASSVASGGPAQYF. The CDR3 DNA sequence: TGTGCCAGCAGCGTCGCCAGCGGGGGCCCGGCGCAGTACTTC.

In this sample, this clone turned up once. J is TRBJ2-7 and V is TRBV25-1, with 11 bases identical to TRBD1. CDR3 length equals 15 residues. The V gene end was trimmed by 3 bases and the J gene end by 1 base; junction bases not matched to a gene: 2. The germline V gene has CDR1 MGHDK and CDR2 SYGVNS. CDR3: CASSEGQGGSYEQYF. The DNA of the CDR3 is TGTGCCAGCAGTGAGGGACAGGGGGGATCCTACGAGCAGTACTTC.

The genes are TRBV10-3 and TRBJ2-7; possible D gene TRBD2, 6 bases. Trimming removed 8 bases from V and 6 bases from J, with 14 bases in between. The CDR3 has 12 amino acids. Germline CDR1 and CDR2: ENHRY and SYGVKD. CDR3 loop: CAIEGGGGEQYF. CDR3 DNA sequence: TGTGCCATCGAGGGAGGAGGTGGCGAGCAGTACTTC.

The chain couples TRBV7-9 to TRBJ1-1; unclear D gene. This CDR3 spans 14 amino acids. V was trimmed by 3 bases and J by 0 bases, leaving 8 bases between them. Germline V gives CDR1 SEHNR, CDR2 FQNEAQ (reference sequence). Here the CDR3 DNA reads TGTGCCAGCAGCTTCACCGGGATGAACACTGAAGCTTTCTTT. It translates to CASSFTGMNTEAFF.

The chain recombines TRBV7-3 with TRBJ1-2; no clear D. Germline CDR1 is SGHTA and CDR2 is FQGTGA. This CDR3 contains 13 residues. V was shortened by 7 bases and J by 9 bases, with 18 bases between the two germline ends. This CDR3 reads CASTSRNPASYTF. DNA for the CDR3: TGTGCCAGCACCTCCAGGAACCCCGCGAGCTACACCTTC.

The J gene is TRBJ1-1, the V gene TRBV13; 9 bases align to TRBD1. The V segment lost 0 bases and the J segment 4 bases; nucleotides outside the gene matches: 9. The V gene's germline CDR1 is PRHDT and CDR2 FYEKMQ (reference sequence). The CDR3 runs 17 residues. This CDR3 is CASSLGVKKDRGTEAFF. The CDR3 nucleotides are TGTGCCAGCAGCTTAGGGGTGAAAAAGGACAGGGGCACTGAAGCTTTCTTT.

V gene TRBV7-6 combines with J gene TRBJ2-1; 9 bases match TRBD1. The CDR3 is made up of 16 amino acids. Germline trimming cut 0 bases from V and 6 bases from J; bases unmatched to any gene: 6. CDR1 is SGHVS, CDR2 FNYEAQ, per germline. CDR3 loop: CASSLAPGQGSNEQFF. In DNA, the CDR3 is TGTGCCAGCAGCTTAGCCCCGGGACAGGGTAGCAATGAGCAGTTCTTC.

In its sample, this clone was seen a few times. The CDR3 DNA reads TGCGCCAGCAGCAAGACTAGGGCCGGGACCCAGTACTTC. Its protein product is CASSKTRAGTQYF. The V gene is TRBV5-1, the J gene TRBJ2-5; tentative D call: TRBD2 (6 bases). V was shortened by 4 bases and J by 7 bases, with 14 bases between the two germline ends. This CDR3 is 13 amino acids long. The germline CDR1 and CDR2 sequences are SGHRS and YFSETQ.

The rearrangement joins TRBV7-3 to TRBJ1-2, with D perhaps TRBD1 (5 bases). Germline values: CDR1 SGHTA, CDR2 FQGTGA. The CDR3 spans 14 residues. V lost 5 bases and J 3 bases, leaving 13 bases between the germline ends. CDR3 protein: CASSPTTTDYGYTF. The CDR3 nucleotides are TGTGCCAGCAGCCCCACGACGACAGACTATGGCTACACCTTC.

This chain uses TRBV18 with TRBJ1-1; a weak D match, TRBD1 (5 bases). The CDR3 has 13 amino acids. Trimming removed 5 bases from V and 3 bases from J, with 10 bases in between. Germline assignment: CDR1 KGHSH and CDR2 LQKENI. The CDR3 DNA reads TGTGCCAGCTCAGAAGGGGTGGACACTGAAGCTTTCTTT. Translated, it gives CASSEGVDTEAFF. Looking up the rest from reference TRBV18 and TRBJ1-1 gives the full variable domain: NAGVMQNPRHLVRRRGQEARLRCSPMKGHSHVYWYRQLPEEGLKFMVYLQKENIIDESGMPKERFSAEFPKEGPSILRIQQVVRGDSAAYFCASSEGVDTEAFFGQGTRLTVV.

The V gene is TRBV7-9, the J gene TRBJ2-7, with a possible D match to TRBD1 (5 bases). CDR1 SEHNR and CDR2 FQNEAQ come from the germline V gene (reference sequence). V was trimmed by 6 bases and J by 2 bases, leaving 14 bases between them. The CDR3 length is 14 residues. The CDR3 protein is CASRGPDQPYEQYF. The CDR3 DNA reads as TGTGCCAGCAGGGGGCCTGACCAACCCTACGAGCAGTACTTC.

The chain carries TRBV7-2 and TRBJ1-1, with a possible D match to TRBD1 (6 bases). Germline V gene sequence: CDR1 SGHTA, CDR2 FQGNSA. Trimming shortened V by 2 bases and J by 4 bases, and 14 bases separated the two germline ends. The length of the CDR3 is 15 residues. CDR3 region: CASSLWGGVGTEAFF. Here the CDR3 DNA reads TGTGCCAGCAGCTTATGGGGGGGCGTCGGCACTGAAGCTTTCTTT.

V usage is TRBV9 and J usage is TRBJ2-4; 11 bases are shared with TRBD1. Germline V gene data show CDR1 as SGDLS and CDR2 as YYNGEE. The J segment lost 1 base and the V segment lost 0 bases, leaving 3 bases of the junction unmatched. The CDR3 has 17 residues. CDR3: CASSVEGDRGAKNIQYF. For the CDR3, the DNA is TGTGCCAGCAGCGTAGAAGGGGACAGGGGGGCCAAAAACATTCAGTACTTC.

This chain joins TRBV6-5 and TRBJ1-5; 8 bases agree with TRBD1. The CDR3 is made up of 14 amino acids. The V and J ends lost 4 bases and 4 bases, in that order; junction bases with no gene match: 3. Germline V lookup: CDR1 MNHEY, CDR2 SVGAGI. The CDR3 sequence: CASSSRTGNQPQHF. CDR3 coding DNA: TGTGCCAGCAGTTCCAGGACAGGGAATCAGCCCCAGCATTTT.

V is TRBV18 and J is TRBJ2-5, with TRBD2 matching 10 bases. Germline V gene sequence: CDR1 KGHSH, CDR2 LQKENI. CDR3 length: 15 residues. With V trimmed by 2 bases and J by 4 bases, 4 bases remained unmatched. CDR3 region: CASSPIPSGRETQYF. In nucleotides, the CDR3 is TGTGCCAGCTCACCAATTCCTAGCGGGAGAGAGACCCAGTACTTC.

This chain uses TRBV18 with TRBJ2-7; D uncertain. Deletions cut 1 base from V and 1 base from J, with 5 bases between. The CDR3 is 13 residues long. Germline V CDR1 and CDR2: KGHSH, LQKENI. CDR3 DNA: TGTGCCAGCTCACCACTTGCGTCCTACGAGCAGTACTTC. It yields the protein CASSPLASYEQYF.

The chain uses TRBV19 and TRBJ1-2; tentatively, D is TRBD1 (6 bases). Trimming left V 2 bases short and J 4 bases short, with 20 bases between. The CDR3 covers 17 residues. CDR1 and CDR2 (germline): LNHDA, SQIVND (reference sequence). CDR3 residues: CASSISGAFSSPYGYTF. CDR3 in DNA: TGTGCCAGTAGTATATCAGGGGCGTTTTCTAGTCCCTATGGCTACACCTTC. Using reference TRBV19 and TRBJ1-2 for the parts outside the CDR3, the full variable domain is DGGITQSPKYLFRKEGQNVTLSCEQNLNHDAMYWYRQDPGQGLRLIYYSQIVNDFQKGDIAEGYSVSREKKESFPLTVTSAQKNPTAFYLCASSISGAFSSPYGYTFGSGTRLTVV.

The genes are TRBV7-2 and TRBJ2-1; D gene uncertain. Per germline, CDR1 SGHTA and CDR2 FQGNSA. V shed 9 bases and J shed 0 bases, with 9 bases lying between them. The CDR3 covers 13 residues. The CDR3 loop reads CASIMSSYNEQFF. CDR3 DNA: TGTGCCAGTATAATGAGCTCCTACAATGAGCAGTTCTTC.

This chain connects TRBV28 to TRBJ1-5; TRBD1 matches 7 bases. Per germline, CDR1 MDHEN and CDR2 SYDVKM. This CDR3 is built from 14 residues. V lost 5 bases to trimming and J lost 0 bases; unmatched junction nucleotides: 1. This CDR3 is CASSTGVSNQPQHF. DNA of the CDR3: TGTGCCAGCAGTACAGGGGTTAGCAATCAGCCCCAGCATTTT.

The chain joins TRBV11-2 to TRBJ1-2, with unresolved D. The CDR3 length is 14 residues. From germline, CDR1 is SGHAT and CDR2 FQNNGV. The germline V and J ends were trimmed by 1 base and 9 bases, with 15 bases remaining between them. For the CDR3, the DNA is TGTGCCAGCAGCTTAGGTGGTCTCGCCGGGAGCTACACCTTC. Protein sequence: CASSLGGLAGSYTF.

This rearrangement joins TRBV5-1 to TRBJ1-2, with TRBD1 identical over 9 bases. The CDR3 extends over 19 amino acids. Germline lookup yields CDR1 SGHRS and CDR2 YFSETQ. Losses at the gene ends were 4 bases for V and 4 bases for J; bases not matched to a gene: 20. CDR3: CASSPTPGQGTRGSYGYTF. DNA for the CDR3: TGCGCCAGCAGCCCGACCCCGGGACAGGGAACCAGGGGGTCCTATGGCTACACCTTC. The variable domain in full, with the rest retrieved from reference TRBV5-1 and TRBJ1-2, is KAGVTQTPRYLIKTRGQQVTLSCSPISGHRSVSWYQQTPGQGLQFLFEYFSETQRNKGNFPGRFSGRQFSNSRSEMNVSTLELGDSALYLCASSPTPGQGTRGSYGYTFGSGTRLTVV.

In DNA, the CDR3 is TGTGCCAGCAGCACGCGACTAGTTGAGACGCAGTATTTT. Its translation is CASSTRLVETQYF. This chain uses TRBV11-1 with TRBJ2-3, with D possibly matching TRBD2 (6 bases). The CDR3 runs to 13 residues. Looked up from germline, CDR1 is SGHAT and CDR2 is FQDESV (reference sequence). Trimming left V 5 bases short and J 9 bases short, with 15 bases between.

The chain recombines TRBV18 with TRBJ1-5; 12 bases line up with TRBD1. Germline V CDR1 and CDR2: KGHSH, LQKENI. This CDR3 comprises 15 residues. Trimming took 6 bases from V and 6 from J; bases not matched to a gene: 6. CDR3 in amino acids: CASSPGQGAGQPQHF. Written as DNA, the CDR3 is TGTGCCAGCTCGCCGGGACAGGGGGCAGGTCAGCCCCAGCATTTT.

The gene calls are TRBV7-9 and TRBJ1-6, with TRBD1 matching 9 bases. Germline assignment: CDR1 SEHNR and CDR2 FQNEAQ (reference sequence). With V trimmed by 9 bases and J by 4 bases, 7 bases remained unmatched. The CDR3 consists of 15 residues. The DNA for the CDR3 is TGTGCCAGTGTAGCGGGACAGGGATATAATTCACCCCTCCACTTT. Its protein is CASVAGQGYNSPLHF.

The chain joins TRBV6-5 to TRBJ1-3; 8 bases are shared with TRBD1. The V gene end was trimmed by 10 bases and the J gene end by 4 bases; junction bases not matched to a gene: 12. This CDR3 spans 15 amino acids. CDR1 is MNHEY and CDR2 is SVGAGI in the germline V gene. CDR3 amino acids: CATRGGQAGGNTIYF. In DNA form, the CDR3 reads TGTGCCACAAGGGGGGGACAGGCAGGAGGAAACACCATATATTTT.